One sample yielded the 21 T cell receptor beta chains listed below, sequenced in a study of molecular identifiers for immune sequencing clone quantification. TCRdb used MiXCR to reprocess the PCR reads, holding one entry per CDR3 protein. This repertoire shows more than 450,000 distinct CDR3 sequences, over 20% found once; its top ten account for approximately 0.8%. The sample consisted of naive CD8+ T cells from blood, with Jurkat cell RNA spiked in. Specified subset: FACS-sorted CD8+CD4-CCR7+CD45RA+ naive T cells. Source of these receptors: a human donor in good health. Some libraries in this study had Jurkat cell RNA spiked in.

This clonotype was found many times. This rearrangement joins TRBV21-1 to TRBJ2-7; TRBD1 is the table's D call and was not checked against the DNA. TRBV21-1 is deemed a pseudogene. The CDR3 is made up of 13 amino acids. CDR3 in amino acids: CASSTWDSLEQYF. CDR3 in DNA: TGTGCCAGCAGCACCTGGGACAGTTTAGAGCAGTACTTC.

As for this clonotype: A much larger clone lies one base from this, so it may be a read error. This chain uses TRBV7-2 with TRBJ2-3, with 13 bases fitting TRBD2. The CDR3 spans 16 residues. The V gene's germline CDR1 is SGHTA and CDR2 FQGNSA. The junction had 6 bases not matched to a gene; V was cut back by 5 bases and J by 4 bases. In DNA, the CDR3 is TGTGCCAGCAGCCGCCCGACTAGCGGGGGGTCAGATACGCAGTATTTT. It translates to CASSRPTSGGSDTQYF.

As regards this clonotype: Possible read error: a much larger clone is one base away. This sequence joins TRBV12-3 or TRBV12-4 and TRBJ2-7, with D perhaps matching TRBD1 or TRBD2 (5 bases each). Trimming took 6 bases from V and 5 from J, leaving 20 bases between them. The CDR3 runs 15 residues. CDR3 protein: CASSPRGRESHEQYF. The CDR3 bases are TGTGCCAGCAGCCCCCGGGGCAGGGAGTCCCACGAGCAGTACTTC.

This clonotype was detected ten times or more. The DNA for the CDR3 is TGTGCCTGGAGTGCAAATAGCGGGGGGACATCCAATGAGCAGTTCTTC. Translation gives CAWSANSGGTSNEQFF. This rearrangement joins TRBV30 to TRBJ2-1, with TRBD2 matching 10 bases. Germline values: CDR1 GTSNPN, CDR2 SVGIG (reference sequence). V gave up 1 base and J gave up 6 bases; unmatched junction bases: 9. The CDR3 totals 16 residues.

The chain has TRBV4-3 and TRBJ2-2; 7 bases map to TRBD1. The CDR3 spans 16 residues. The V gene's germline CDR1 is LGHNA and CDR2 YSLEER. The J segment lost 3 bases and the V segment lost 0 bases, leaving 4 bases of the junction unmatched. This CDR3 is CASSQDGQGDTGELFF. The CDR3 coding sequence is TGCGCCAGCAGCCAAGATGGGCAGGGGGACACCGGGGAGCTGTTTTTT.

This clonotype was detected a few times. The chain carries TRBV7-9 and TRBJ1-2; TRBD1 aligns across 9 bases. Germline-derived CDR1 and CDR2 are SEHNR and FQNEAQ (reference sequence). After removal of 0 bases from V and 2 bases from J, the junction contained 1 base not matched to a gene. CDR3 length: 15 residues. CDR3 sequence reads: CASSLAGQGNYGYTF. The CDR3 nucleotides are TGTGCCAGCAGCTTAGCGGGACAGGGCAACTATGGCTACACCTTC.

This clonotype was picked up a small number of times. This chain joins TRBV20-1 and TRBJ1-2; D gene unclear. Germline lookup yields CDR1 DFQATT and CDR2 SNEGSKA (reference sequence). This CDR3 region has 11 residues. The ends were cut back, 0 bases at V and 4 bases at J, with 3 bases in the middle. In nucleotides, the CDR3 is TGCAGTGCTAGAGAAGGCTATGGCTACACCTTC. It is translated as CSAREGYGYTF.

The J gene is TRBJ1-4, the V gene TRBV19, with TRBD1 as a possible D gene (6 bases). The CDR3 loop spans 12 amino acids. V dropped 3 bases and J dropped 13 bases, with 12 bases sitting between them. Germline CDR1 LNHDA, CDR2 SQIVND (reference sequence). CDR3 DNA: TGTGCCAGTAGTATGGGGGCCCAGGGACTGTTTTTT. It codes for CASSMGAQGLFF. The complete variable domain, with remaining parts taken from reference TRBV19 and TRBJ1-4, reads DGGITQSPKYLFRKEGQNVTLSCEQNLNHDAMYWYRQDPGQGLRLIYYSQIVNDFQKGDIAEGYSVSREKKESFPLTVTSAQKNPTAFYLCASSMGAQGLFFGSGTQLSVL.

The rearrangement links TRBV2 to TRBJ2-7, with D maybe TRBD1 (6 bases). Trimming shortened V by 1 base and J by 2 bases, and 9 bases separated the two germline ends. Germline lookup yields CDR1 SNHLY and CDR2 FYNNEI. CDR3 length equals 14 residues. Written as DNA, the CDR3 is TGTGCCAGCAGTGAAGGGGGGACAACCTACGAGCAGTACTTC. It codes for CASSEGGTTYEQYF.

This clonotype was found many times. The V call is TRBV6-6, the J call TRBJ2-5; 9 bases line up with TRBD1. CDR3 length equals 15 residues. In germline, CDR1 is MNHNY, CDR2 SVGAGI (reference sequence). V lost 5 bases to trimming and J lost 5 bases; unmatched junction nucleotides: 9. Here the CDR3 reads CASSQITGGRETQYF. CDR3 nucleotide sequence: TGTGCCAGCAGTCAAATCACAGGGGGCCGCGAGACCCAGTACTTC.

In this sample, this clonotype turned up many times. The V gene is TRBV20-1, the J gene TRBJ1-1; the D is unclear. The CDR3 spans 12 residues. CDR1 is DFQATT and CDR2 is SNEGSKA in the germline V gene (reference sequence). Trimming pared 3 bases from V and 0 bases from J, leaving 5 bases between. CDR3: CSARELNTEAFF. CDR3 sequence (DNA): TGCAGTGCTAGGGAACTGAACACTGAAGCTTTCTTT.

The V call is TRBV4-1, the J call TRBJ2-7, with D perhaps matching TRBD2 (7 bases). The CDR3 totals 14 residues. V lost 8 bases and J 4 bases, leaving 18 bases between the germline ends. The germline V gene encodes CDR1 MGHRA and CDR2 YSYEKL. The CDR3 is CASCPRAGAYEQYF. In nucleotides, the CDR3 is TGCGCCAGCTGCCCCAGGGCGGGGGCGTACGAGCAGTACTTC.

This chain connects TRBV4-2 to TRBJ1-1; D gene unclear. Germline CDR1 LGHNA, CDR2 YNFKEQ. The CDR3 consists of 14 residues. Trimming stripped 1 base from V and 0 bases from J, with 6 bases between. The CDR3 loop reads CASSQGFMNTEAFF. The DNA for the CDR3 is TGTGCCAGCAGCCAAGGGTTCATGAACACTGAAGCTTTCTTT.

In regard to this clonotype: It may be a read error: a sequence one base away is much more abundant. As the CDR3 is not closed by the conserved phenylalanine or tryptophan, this likely results from a read error. The chain joins TRBV4-3 to TRBJ2-3; TRBD1 matches 8 bases. J lost 3 bases, V lost 1 base, and 3 bases had no gene match. Germline lookup yields CDR1 LGHNA and CDR2 YSLEER. This CDR3 has 15 residues. CDR3 amino acids: CASSQAGGGTDTQYL. In DNA form, the CDR3 reads TGCGCCAGCAGCCAAGCAGGGGGCGGAACAGATACGCAGTATCTT.

The CDR3 DNA follows: TGTGCCAGCTCGTTCGGGGTCGGGACAGATACGCAGTATTTT. It specifies CASSFGVGTDTQYF. The rearrangement joins TRBV7-3 to TRBJ2-3, with a weak D call TRBD2 (5 bases). Germline CDR1 and CDR2: SGHTA and FQGTGA. This CDR3 has 14 residues. V lost 8 bases, J lost 3 bases, and 15 bases lay in between. The full variable domain, in which reference TRBV7-3 and TRBJ2-3 provide the parts outside the CDR3, is GAGVSQTPSNKVTEKGKYVELRCDPISGHTALYWYRQSLGQGPEFLIYFQGTGAADDSGLPNDRFFAVRPEGSVSTLKIQRTERGDSAVYLCASSFGVGTDTQYFGPGTRLTVL.

This clonotype was recorded at least ten times. V and J are TRBV28 and TRBJ2-5; 14 nucleotides match TRBD2. Germline V lookup: CDR1 MDHEN, CDR2 SYDVKM. The CDR3 consists of 16 residues. V was pared by 3 bases and J by 4 bases, with 4 bases of the junction left unmatched. The CDR3 is CASSLGLAGVGETQYF. CDR3 coding DNA: TGTGCCAGCAGTTTGGGACTAGCGGGAGTAGGAGAGACCCAGTACTTC. Using reference TRBV28 and TRBJ2-5 for the parts outside the CDR3, the full variable domain is DVKVTQSSRYLVKRTGEKVFLECVQDMDHENMFWYRQDPGLGLRLIYFSYDVKMKEKGDIPEGYSVSREKKERFSLILESASTNQTSMYLCASSLGLAGVGETQYFGPGTRLLVL.

This clonotype was observed a few times. The chain is built from TRBV13 and TRBJ1-1; tentative D call: TRBD1 (5 bases). The CDR3 contains 15 residues. Trimming stripped 4 bases from V and 2 bases from J, with 14 bases between. Germline CDR1 is PRHDT and CDR2 is FYEKMQ (reference sequence). The CDR3 reads CASSWRRGGNTEAFF. CDR3 coding DNA: TGTGCCAGCAGCTGGCGAAGGGGCGGAAACACTGAAGCTTTCTTT.

This clonotype showed up just a few times. The V and J genes are TRBV24-1 and TRBJ1-2, with D unresolved. Trimming shortened V by 11 bases and J by 4 bases, and 16 bases separated the two germline ends. The CDR3 consists of 13 residues. Germline V gives CDR1 KGHDR, CDR2 SFDVKD. DNA of the CDR3: TGTGCCATTGACTATGGCAGGAGCTATGGCTACACCTTC. Translating gives CAIDYGRSYGYTF.

Points on this clonotype: Since a much larger clone is just one base distant, this may be a read error. This chain joins TRBV25-1 and TRBJ2-5; 7 bases agree with TRBD1. Germline V lookup: CDR1 MGHDK, CDR2 SYGVNS. The CDR3 covers 14 residues. CDR3 sequence reads: CASSGQGFQETQHF. The CDR3 DNA sequence: TGTGCCAGCAGTGGACAGGGTTTCCAAGAGACCCAGCACTTC.

The chain combines TRBV4-2 with TRBJ2-7, with D possibly matching TRBD2 (5 bases). Per the germline V gene, CDR1 is LGHNA and CDR2 is YNFKEQ. The CDR3 runs 16 residues. Trimming took off 1 base at V and 4 bases at J, with 17 bases between the two ends. The CDR3 reads CASSQAKMPPGYEQYF. The CDR3 DNA sequence: TGTGCCAGCAGCCAAGCCAAAATGCCTCCGGGGTACGAGCAGTACTTC.

This clonotype was seen ten or more times. The CDR3 region is CASSGILNTEAFF. In DNA, the CDR3 is TGTGCCAGCAGTGGTATCTTAAACACTGAAGCTTTCTTT. The genes are TRBV2 and TRBJ1-1; D gene ambiguous. The germline V and J ends were trimmed by 4 bases and 2 bases, with 8 bases remaining between them. CDR1 SNHLY and CDR2 FYNNEI come from the germline V gene. This CDR3 comprises 13 residues.